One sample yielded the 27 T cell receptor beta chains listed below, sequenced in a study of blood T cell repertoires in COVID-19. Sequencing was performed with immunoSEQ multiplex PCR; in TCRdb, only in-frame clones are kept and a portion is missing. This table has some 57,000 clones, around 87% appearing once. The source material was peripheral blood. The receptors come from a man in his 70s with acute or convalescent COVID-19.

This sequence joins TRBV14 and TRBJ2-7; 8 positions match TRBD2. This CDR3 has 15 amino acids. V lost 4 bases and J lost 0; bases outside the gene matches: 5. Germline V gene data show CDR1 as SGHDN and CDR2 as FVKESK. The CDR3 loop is CASSRFSGASYEQYF. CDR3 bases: TGTGCCAGCAGCCGATTTAGCGGGGCCTCCTACGAGCAGTACTTC.

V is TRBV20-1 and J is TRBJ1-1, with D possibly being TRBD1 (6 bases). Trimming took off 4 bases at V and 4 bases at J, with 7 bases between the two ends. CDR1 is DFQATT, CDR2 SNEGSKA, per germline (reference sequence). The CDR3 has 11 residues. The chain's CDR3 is CSATGVTEAFF. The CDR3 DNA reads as TGCAGTGCTACAGGGGTCACTGAAGCTTTCTTT.

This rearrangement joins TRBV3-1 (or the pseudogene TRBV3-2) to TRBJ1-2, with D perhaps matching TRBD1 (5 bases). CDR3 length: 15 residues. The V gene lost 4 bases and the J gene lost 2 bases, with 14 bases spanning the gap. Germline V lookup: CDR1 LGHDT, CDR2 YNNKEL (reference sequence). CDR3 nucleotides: TGTGCCAGCAGCCCTATGGGGACTATAAACTATGGCTACACCTTC. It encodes CASSPMGTINYGYTF.

This CDR3 is CASSPPIAGYTEAFF. In DNA, the CDR3 is TGTGCCAGCTCACCACCTATAGCGGGGTATACTGAAGCTTTCTTT. The V gene is TRBV18, the J gene TRBJ1-1; no reliable D call. Germline-derived CDR1 and CDR2 are KGHSH and LQKENI. The ends were cut back, 0 bases at V and 5 bases at J, with 13 bases in the middle. This CDR3 is built from 15 residues.

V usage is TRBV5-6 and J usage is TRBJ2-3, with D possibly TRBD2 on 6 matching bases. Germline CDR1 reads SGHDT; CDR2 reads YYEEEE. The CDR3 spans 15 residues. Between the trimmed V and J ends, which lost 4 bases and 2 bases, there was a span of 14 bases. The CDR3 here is CASSAVQRATDTQYF. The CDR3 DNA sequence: TGTGCCAGCAGCGCCGTCCAGCGGGCCACAGATACGCAGTATTTT. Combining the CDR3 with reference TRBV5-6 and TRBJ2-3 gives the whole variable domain DAGVTQSPTHLIKTRGQQVTLRCSPKSGHDTVSWYQQALGQGPQFIFQYYEEEERQRGNFPDRFSGHQFPNYSSELNVNALLLGDSALYLCASSAVQRATDTQYFGPGTRLTVL.

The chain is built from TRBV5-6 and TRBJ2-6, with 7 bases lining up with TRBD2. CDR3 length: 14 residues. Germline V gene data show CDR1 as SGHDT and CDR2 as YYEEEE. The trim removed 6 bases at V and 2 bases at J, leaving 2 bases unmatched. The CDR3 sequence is CASTAGAGANVLTF. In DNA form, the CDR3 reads TGTGCCAGCACGGCGGGGGCTGGGGCCAACGTCCTGACTTTC.

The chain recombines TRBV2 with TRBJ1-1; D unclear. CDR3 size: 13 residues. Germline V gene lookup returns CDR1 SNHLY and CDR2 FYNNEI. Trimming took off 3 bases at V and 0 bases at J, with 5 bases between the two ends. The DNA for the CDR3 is TGTGCCAGCAGTGACGAGGTGAACACTGAAGCTTTCTTT. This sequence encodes CASSDEVNTEAFF. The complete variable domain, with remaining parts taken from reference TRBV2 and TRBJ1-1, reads EPEVTQTPSHQVTQMGQEVILRCVPISNHLYFYWYRQILGQKVEFLVSFYNNEISEKSEIFDDQFSVERPDGSNFTLKIRSTKLEDSAMYFCASSDEVNTEAFFGQGTRLTVV.

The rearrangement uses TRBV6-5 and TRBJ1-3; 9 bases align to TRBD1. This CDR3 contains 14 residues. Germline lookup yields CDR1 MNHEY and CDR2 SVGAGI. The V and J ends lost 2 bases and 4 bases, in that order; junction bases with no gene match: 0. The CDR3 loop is CASSYGTGGNTIYF. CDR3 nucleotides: TGTGCCAGCAGTTACGGGACAGGGGGAAACACCATATATTTT.

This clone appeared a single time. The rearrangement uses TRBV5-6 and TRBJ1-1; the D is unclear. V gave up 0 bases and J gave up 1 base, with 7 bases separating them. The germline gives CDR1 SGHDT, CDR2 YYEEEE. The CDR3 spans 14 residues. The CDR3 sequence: CASSLGHKNTEAFF. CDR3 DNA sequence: TGTGCCAGCAGCTTGGGGCACAAGAACACTGAAGCTTTCTTT.

The CDR3 is CASSLRQGASEKLFF. Here the CDR3 DNA reads TGTGCCAGCAGTCTCCGGCAGGGCGCATCGGAAAAACTGTTTTTT. This chain connects TRBV28 to TRBJ1-4, with D perhaps TRBD1 (5 bases). V gave up 5 bases and J gave up 8 bases, with 18 bases separating them. CDR3 length equals 15 residues. The germline V gene encodes CDR1 MDHEN and CDR2 SYDVKM.

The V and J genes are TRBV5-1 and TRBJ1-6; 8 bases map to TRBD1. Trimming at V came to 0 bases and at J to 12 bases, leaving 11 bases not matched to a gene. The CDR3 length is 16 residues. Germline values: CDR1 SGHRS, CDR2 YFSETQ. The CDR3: CASSLGGQADIVPLHF. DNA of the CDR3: TGCGCCAGCAGCTTGGGGGGACAGGCCGATATCGTACCCCTCCACTTT.

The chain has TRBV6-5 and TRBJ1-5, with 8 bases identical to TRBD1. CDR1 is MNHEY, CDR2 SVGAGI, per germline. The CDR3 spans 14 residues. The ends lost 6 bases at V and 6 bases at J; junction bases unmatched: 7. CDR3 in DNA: TGTGCCAGCAGAGCGACAGGGGAGGGTCAGCCCCAGCATTTT. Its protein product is CASRATGEGQPQHF.

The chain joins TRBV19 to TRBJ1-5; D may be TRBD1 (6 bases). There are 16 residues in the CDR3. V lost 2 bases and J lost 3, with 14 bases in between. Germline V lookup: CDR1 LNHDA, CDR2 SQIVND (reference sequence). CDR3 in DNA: TGTGCCAGTAGTATAAGGCAGGGGTACAACAATCAGCCCCAGCATTTT. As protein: CASSIRQGYNNQPQHF.

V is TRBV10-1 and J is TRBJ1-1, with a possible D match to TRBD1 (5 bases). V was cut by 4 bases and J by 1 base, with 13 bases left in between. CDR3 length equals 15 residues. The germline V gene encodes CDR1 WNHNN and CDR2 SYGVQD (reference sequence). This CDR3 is CASSGNGRGNTEAFF. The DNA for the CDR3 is TGCGCCAGCAGTGGGAACGGGAGGGGGAACACTGAAGCTTTCTTT.

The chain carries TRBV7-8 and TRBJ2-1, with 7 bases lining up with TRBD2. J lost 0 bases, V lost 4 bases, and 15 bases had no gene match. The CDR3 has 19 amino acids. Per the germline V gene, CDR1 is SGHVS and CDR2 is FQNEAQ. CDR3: CASSSTASSGLSSYNEQFF. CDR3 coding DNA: TGTGCCAGCAGCTCGACAGCAAGCTCGGGACTAAGCTCCTACAATGAGCAGTTCTTC.

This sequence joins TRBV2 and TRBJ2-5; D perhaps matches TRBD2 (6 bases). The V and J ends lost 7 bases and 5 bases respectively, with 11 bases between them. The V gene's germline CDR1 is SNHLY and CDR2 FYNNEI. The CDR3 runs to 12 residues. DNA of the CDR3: TGTGCCAGCAAGCGGGTGGGGGAGACCCAGTACTTC. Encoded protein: CASKRVGETQYF.

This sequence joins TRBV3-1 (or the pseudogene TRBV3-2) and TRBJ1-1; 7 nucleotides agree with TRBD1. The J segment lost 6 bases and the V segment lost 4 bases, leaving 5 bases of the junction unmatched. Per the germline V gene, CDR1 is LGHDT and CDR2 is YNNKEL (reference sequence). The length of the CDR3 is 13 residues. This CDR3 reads CASSPTTGPEAFF. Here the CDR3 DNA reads TGTGCCAGCAGCCCGACGACAGGGCCTGAAGCTTTCTTT.

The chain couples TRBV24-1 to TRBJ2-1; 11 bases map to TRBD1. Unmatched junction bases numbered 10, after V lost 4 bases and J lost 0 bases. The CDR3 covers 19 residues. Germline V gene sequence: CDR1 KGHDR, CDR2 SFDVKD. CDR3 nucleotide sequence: TGTGCCACCAGTGAACCGGGACAGGGGGGTGTAGGCTCCTACAATGAGCAGTTCTTC. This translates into CATSEPGQGGVGSYNEQFF.

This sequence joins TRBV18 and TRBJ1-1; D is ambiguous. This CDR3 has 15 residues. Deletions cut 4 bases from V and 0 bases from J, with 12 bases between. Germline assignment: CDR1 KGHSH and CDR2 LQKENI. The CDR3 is CASSQTFMMNTEAFF. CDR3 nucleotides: TGTGCCAGCTCACAAACTTTTATGATGAACACTGAAGCTTTCTTT.

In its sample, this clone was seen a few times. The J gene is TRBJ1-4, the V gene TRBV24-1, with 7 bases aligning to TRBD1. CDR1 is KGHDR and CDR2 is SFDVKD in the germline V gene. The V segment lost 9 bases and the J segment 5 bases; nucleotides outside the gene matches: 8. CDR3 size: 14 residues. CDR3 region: CATGGGGRNEKLFF. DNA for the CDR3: TGTGCCACCGGAGGAGGGGGCCGAAATGAAAAACTGTTTTTT.

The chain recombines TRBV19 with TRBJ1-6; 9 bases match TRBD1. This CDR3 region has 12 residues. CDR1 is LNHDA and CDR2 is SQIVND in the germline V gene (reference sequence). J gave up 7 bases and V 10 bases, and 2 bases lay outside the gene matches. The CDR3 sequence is CATGQGNSPLHF. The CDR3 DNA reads TGTGCCACCGGACAGGGGAATTCACCCCTCCACTTT.

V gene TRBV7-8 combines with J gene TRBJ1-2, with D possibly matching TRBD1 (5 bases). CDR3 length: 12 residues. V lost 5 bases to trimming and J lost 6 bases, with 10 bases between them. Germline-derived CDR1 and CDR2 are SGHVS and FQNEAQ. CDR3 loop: CASSTRADGYTF. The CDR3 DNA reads TGTGCCAGCAGCACCAGGGCGGATGGCTACACCTTC.

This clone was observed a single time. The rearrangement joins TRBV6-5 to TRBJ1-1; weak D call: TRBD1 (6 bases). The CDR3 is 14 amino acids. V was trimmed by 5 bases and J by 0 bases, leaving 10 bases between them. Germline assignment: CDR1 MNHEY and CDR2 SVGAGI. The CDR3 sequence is CASSLAGVNTEAFF. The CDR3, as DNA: TGTGCCAGCAGTCTCGCAGGGGTGAACACTGAAGCTTTCTTT.

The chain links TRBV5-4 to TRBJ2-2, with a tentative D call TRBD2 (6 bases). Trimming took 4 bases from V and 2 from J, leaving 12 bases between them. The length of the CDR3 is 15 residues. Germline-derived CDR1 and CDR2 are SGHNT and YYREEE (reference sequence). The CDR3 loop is CASSHSGTNTGELFF. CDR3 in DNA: TGTGCCAGCAGCCATTCCGGGACTAACACCGGGGAGCTGTTTTTT.

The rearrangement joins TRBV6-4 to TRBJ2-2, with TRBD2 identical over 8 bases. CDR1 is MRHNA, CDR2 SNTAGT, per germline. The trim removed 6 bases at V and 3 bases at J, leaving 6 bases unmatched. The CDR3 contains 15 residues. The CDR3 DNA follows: TGTGCCAGCAGAAGACTAGCGTCTGACACCGGGGAGCTGTTTTTT. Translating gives CASRRLASDTGELFF.

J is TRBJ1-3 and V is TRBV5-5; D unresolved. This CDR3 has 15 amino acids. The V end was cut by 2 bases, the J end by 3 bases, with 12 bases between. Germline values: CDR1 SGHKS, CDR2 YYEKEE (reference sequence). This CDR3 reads CASSFRESLGNTIYF. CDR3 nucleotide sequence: TGTGCCAGCAGCTTTCGGGAGTCACTTGGAAACACCATATATTTT. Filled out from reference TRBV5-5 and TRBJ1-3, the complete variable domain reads DAGVTQSPTHLIKTRGQQVTLRCSPISGHKSVSWYQQVLGQGPQFIFQYYEKEERGRGNFPDRFSARQFPNYSSELNVNALLLGDSALYLCASSFRESLGNTIYFGEGSWLTVV.

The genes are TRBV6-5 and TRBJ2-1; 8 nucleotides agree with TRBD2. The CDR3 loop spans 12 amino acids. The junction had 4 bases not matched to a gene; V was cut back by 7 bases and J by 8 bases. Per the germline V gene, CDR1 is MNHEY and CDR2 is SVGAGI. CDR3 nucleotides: TGTGCCAGCACCCGCGGGGGGTATGAGCAGTTCTTC. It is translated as CASTRGGYEQFF.